Listed below are T cell receptor beta chains from one sample, sequenced in a study of monozygotic twins with cystic fibrosis. Generated by immunoSEQ multiplex PCR, the TCRdb table keeps only in-frame clones and is missing some. The sample includes 34,000 or so clones, 75% to 95% of them seen just once. Sequences were obtained from blood. The source of these receptors is a boy between 2 and 10 years old with cystic fibrosis. CDR3s leave out the opening cysteine and the closing phenylalanine or tryptophan. A D gene is named only where the DNA matches it firmly. Size is omitted from some rows. Given values are once, few, many or a class for expanded clones.

clone_size	v_call	d_call	j_call	cdr3_aa
-	TRBV5-5	-	TRBJ1-5	ASSLWRSNQPQH
-	TRBV7-9	-	TRBJ1-5	ASSLETGNQPQH
once	TRBV19	-	TRBJ1-1	ASMEGGTNTEAF
-	TRBV27	TRBD1	TRBJ2-7	ASSLGQLKGDEQY
-	TRBV7-9	-	TRBJ2-1	ASVGRGRAAVSSYNEQF
-	TRBV4-1	TRBD2	TRBJ2-7	ASSLAGGLEQY
-	TRBV9	-	TRBJ2-2	ASSVVREGTGELF
-	TRBV7-9	-	TRBJ1-2	ASSLGRGDGYT
few	TRBV5-1	-	TRBJ2-1	ASSVNVKEQF
-	TRBV7-9	-	TRBJ2-2	ASSPRGMGAASNTGELF
-	TRBV6-7	-	TRBJ2-3	ASSRHRGGGTDTQY
-	TRBV4-1	TRBD1	TRBJ2-7	ASSQGGGTGVHEQY
-	TRBV4-1	-	TRBJ2-1	ASSQEDRRGALDEQF
-	TRBV15	-	TRBJ2-5	ATSREGSGNPTQY
-	TRBV10-3	-	TRBJ1-1	AIAGGMNTEAF
-	TRBV11-3	TRBD2	TRBJ2-1	ASSLVHGGGYNEQF
-	TRBV6-1	-	TRBJ2-1	ASSELLGGSYNEQF
-	TRBV18	-	TRBJ1-1	ASSPFTTEEAF
-	TRBV2	TRBD2	TRBJ2-1	ASSEALAGGENEQF
few	TRBV5-5	-	TRBJ1-2	ASSLGLDGYT
-	TRBV14	TRBD1	TRBJ2-5	ASSLTGGETQY
-	TRBV15	-	TRBJ1-2	ATRPSWSNYGYT
once	TRBV15	TRBD1	TRBJ1-5	ATSRNRTGKYSNQPQH
-	TRBV7-9	TRBD1	TRBJ1-4	ASSFSDRGTNEKLF
few	TRBV9	TRBD1	TRBJ1-6	ASSVRGQASPLH
-	TRBV10-3	-	TRBJ1-3	AISESSLRTIY
-	TRBV15	-	TRBJ1-5	ATSFGNNQPQH
-	TRBV7-2	-	TRBJ2-7	ASSGQGSDEQY
-	TRBV6-5	-	TRBJ1-2	ASSSEDRRFGYT
-	TRBV12-5	-	TRBJ2-7	ASASARFHEQY
-	TRBV5-1	TRBD1	TRBJ2-2	ASSAPGQSGELF
-	TRBV4-2	-	TRBJ2-3	ASSQERFLITDTQY
-	TRBV19	-	TRBJ2-1	ASSIMGNEQF
few	TRBV27	-	TRBJ1-2	ASSLGQLYGYT
-	TRBV7-9	-	TRBJ1-2	ASSLIGNRSNYGYT
-	TRBV4-3	-	TRBJ2-3	ASSQDGLTREY
-	TRBV19	TRBD1	TRBJ2-7	ASSTRQGTDEQY